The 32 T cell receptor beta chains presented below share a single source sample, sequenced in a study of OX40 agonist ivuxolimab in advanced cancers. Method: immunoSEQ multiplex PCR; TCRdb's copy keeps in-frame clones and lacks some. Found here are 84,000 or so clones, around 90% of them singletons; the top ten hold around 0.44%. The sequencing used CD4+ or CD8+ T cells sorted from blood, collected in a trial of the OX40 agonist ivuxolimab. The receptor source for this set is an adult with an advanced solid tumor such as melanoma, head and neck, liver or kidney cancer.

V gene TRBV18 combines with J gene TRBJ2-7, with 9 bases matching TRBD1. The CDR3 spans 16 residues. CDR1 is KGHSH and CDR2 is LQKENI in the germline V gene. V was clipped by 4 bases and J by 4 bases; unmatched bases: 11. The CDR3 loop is CASSLISGTGLYEQYF. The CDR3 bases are TGTGCCAGCTCACTCATCTCCGGGACAGGGTTATACGAGCAGTACTTC. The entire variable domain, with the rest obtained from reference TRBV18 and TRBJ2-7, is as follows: NAGVMQNPRHLVRRRGQEARLRCSPMKGHSHVYWYRQLPEEGLKFMVYLQKENIIDESGMPKERFSAEFPKEGPSILRIQQVVRGDSAAYFCASSLISGTGLYEQYFGPGTRLTVT.

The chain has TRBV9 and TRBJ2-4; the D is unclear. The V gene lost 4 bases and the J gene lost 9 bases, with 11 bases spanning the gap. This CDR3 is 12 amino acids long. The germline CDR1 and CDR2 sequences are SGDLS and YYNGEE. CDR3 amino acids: CASSPPGGIQYF. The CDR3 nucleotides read TGTGCCAGCAGCCCTCCCGGTGGCATTCAGTACTTC.

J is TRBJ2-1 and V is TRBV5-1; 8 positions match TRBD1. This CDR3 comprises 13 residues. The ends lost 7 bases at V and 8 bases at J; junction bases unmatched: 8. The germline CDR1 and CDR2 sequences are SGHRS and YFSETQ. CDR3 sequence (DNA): TGCGCCAGCGATCCAGGGGGCGGGTATGAGCAGTTCTTC. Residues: CASDPGGGYEQFF.

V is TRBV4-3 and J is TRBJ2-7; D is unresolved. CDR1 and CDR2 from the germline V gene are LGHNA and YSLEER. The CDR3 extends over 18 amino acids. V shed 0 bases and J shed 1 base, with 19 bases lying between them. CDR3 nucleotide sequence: TGCGCCAGCAGCCAAGAGTATGTAATGACACCTATATCCTACGAGCAGTACTTC. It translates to CASSQEYVMTPISYEQYF.

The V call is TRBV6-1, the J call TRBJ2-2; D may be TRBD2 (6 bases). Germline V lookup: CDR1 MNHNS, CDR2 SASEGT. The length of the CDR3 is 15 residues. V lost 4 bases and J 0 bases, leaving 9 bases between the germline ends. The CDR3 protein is CASSGLVSNTGELFF. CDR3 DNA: TGTGCCAGCAGTGGACTAGTTTCGAACACCGGGGAGCTGTTTTTT.

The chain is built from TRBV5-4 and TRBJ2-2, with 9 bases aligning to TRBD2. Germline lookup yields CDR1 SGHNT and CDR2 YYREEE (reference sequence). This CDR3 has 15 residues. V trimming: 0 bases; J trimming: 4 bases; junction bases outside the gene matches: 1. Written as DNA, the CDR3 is TGTGCCAGCAGCTTGGCTAGCGGGGTCACCGGGGAGCTGTTTTTT. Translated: CASSLASGVTGELFF.

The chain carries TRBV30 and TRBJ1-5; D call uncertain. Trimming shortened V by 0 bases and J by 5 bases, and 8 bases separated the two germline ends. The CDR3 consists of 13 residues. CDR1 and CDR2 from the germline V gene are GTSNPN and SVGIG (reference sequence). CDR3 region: CAWSVGLDQPQHF. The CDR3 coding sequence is TGTGCCTGGAGTGTAGGGCTGGATCAGCCCCAGCATTTT.

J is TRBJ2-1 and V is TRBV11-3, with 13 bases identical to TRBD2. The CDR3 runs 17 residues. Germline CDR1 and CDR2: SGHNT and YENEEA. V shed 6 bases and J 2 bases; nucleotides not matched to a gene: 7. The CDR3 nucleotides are TGTGCCAGCAGTCGGGGACTAGCGGGAATAACCTACAATGAGCAGTTCTTC. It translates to CASSRGLAGITYNEQFF.

The CDR3 DNA sequence: TGTGCCAGCAGACGGGACTCAGGGGGCGAGCAGTACTTC. Its translation: CASRRDSGGEQYF. This chain joins TRBV2 and TRBJ2-7, with D perhaps TRBD1 (7 bases). Germline V gene sequence: CDR1 SNHLY, CDR2 FYNNEI. CDR3 length: 13 residues. The V end was cut by 6 bases, the J end by 6 bases, with 15 bases between.

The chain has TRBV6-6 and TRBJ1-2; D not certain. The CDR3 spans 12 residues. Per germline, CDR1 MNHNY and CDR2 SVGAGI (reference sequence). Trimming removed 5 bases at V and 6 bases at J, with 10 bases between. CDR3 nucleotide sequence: TGTGCCAGCAGTCGGATGGAGGATGGCTACACCTTC. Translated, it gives CASSRMEDGYTF.

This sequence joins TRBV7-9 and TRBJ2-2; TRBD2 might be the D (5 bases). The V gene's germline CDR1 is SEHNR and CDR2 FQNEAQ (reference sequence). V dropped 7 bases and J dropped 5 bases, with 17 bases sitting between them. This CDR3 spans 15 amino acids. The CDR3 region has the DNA TGTGCCAGCACCACCTACGGGGAAGGGACCGGGGAGCTGTTTTTT. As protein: CASTTYGEGTGELFF.

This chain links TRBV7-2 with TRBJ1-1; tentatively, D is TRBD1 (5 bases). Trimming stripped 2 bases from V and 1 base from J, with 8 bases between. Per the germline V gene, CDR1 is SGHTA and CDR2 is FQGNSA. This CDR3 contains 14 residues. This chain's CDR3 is CASSLITGNTEAFF. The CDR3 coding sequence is TGTGCCAGCAGCTTAATTACAGGGAACACTGAAGCTTTCTTT.

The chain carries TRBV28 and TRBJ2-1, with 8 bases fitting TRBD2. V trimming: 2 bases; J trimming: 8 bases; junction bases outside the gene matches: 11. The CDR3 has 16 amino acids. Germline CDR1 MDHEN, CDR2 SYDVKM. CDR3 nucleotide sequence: TGTGCCAGCAGTTTAGATAGCCCGGGAGGGATGGATGAGCAGTTCTTC. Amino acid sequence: CASSLDSPGGMDEQFF.

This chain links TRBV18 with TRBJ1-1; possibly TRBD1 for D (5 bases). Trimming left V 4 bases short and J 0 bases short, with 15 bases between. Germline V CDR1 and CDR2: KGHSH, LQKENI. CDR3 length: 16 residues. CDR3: CASSRVQGGMNTEAFF. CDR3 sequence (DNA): TGTGCCAGCTCACGGGTGCAGGGCGGTATGAACACTGAAGCTTTCTTT.

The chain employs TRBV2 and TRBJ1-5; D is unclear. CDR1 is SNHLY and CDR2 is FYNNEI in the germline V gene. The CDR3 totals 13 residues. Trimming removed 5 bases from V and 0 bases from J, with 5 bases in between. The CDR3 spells CASSWDSNQPQHF. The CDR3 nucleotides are TGTGCCAGCAGTTGGGATAGCAATCAGCCCCAGCATTTT.

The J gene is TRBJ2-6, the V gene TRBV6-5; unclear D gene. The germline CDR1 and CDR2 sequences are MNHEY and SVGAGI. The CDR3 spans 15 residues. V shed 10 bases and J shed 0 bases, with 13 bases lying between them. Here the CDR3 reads CATADWSSGANVLTF. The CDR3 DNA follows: TGTGCCACCGCCGACTGGAGCTCTGGGGCCAACGTCCTGACTTTC.

In DNA form, the CDR3 reads TGCGCCAGCAGCACGGGACTAGCGGGAGGGGGGGAGACCCAGTACTTC. This gives the protein CASSTGLAGGGETQYF. V gene TRBV5-1 combines with J gene TRBJ2-5; 16 positions match TRBD2. Germline CDR1 SGHRS, CDR2 YFSETQ. This CDR3 has 16 amino acids. V lost 4 bases, J lost 5 bases, and 5 bases stayed unmatched.

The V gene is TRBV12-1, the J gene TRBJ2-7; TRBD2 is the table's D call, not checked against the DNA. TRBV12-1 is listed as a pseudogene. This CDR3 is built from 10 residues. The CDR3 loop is CASSASEQYF. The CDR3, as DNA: TGTGCCAGCAGCGCGTCCGAGCAGTACTTC.

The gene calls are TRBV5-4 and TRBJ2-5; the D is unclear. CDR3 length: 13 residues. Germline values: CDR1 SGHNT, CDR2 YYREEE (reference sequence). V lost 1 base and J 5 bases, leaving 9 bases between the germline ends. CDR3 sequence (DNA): TGTGCCAGCAGCTTGATCTATGAGGAGACCCAGTACTTC. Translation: CASSLIYEETQYF.

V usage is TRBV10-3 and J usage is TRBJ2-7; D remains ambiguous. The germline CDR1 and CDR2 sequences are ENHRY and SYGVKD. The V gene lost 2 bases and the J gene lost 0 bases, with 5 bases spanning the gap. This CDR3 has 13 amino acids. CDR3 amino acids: CAISETFSYEQYF. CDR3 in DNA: TGTGCCATCAGTGAGACATTCTCCTACGAGCAGTACTTC.

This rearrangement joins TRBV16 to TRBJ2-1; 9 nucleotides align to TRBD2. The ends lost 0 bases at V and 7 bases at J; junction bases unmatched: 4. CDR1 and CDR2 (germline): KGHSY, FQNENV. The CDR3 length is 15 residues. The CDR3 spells CASSQSELAGNEQFF. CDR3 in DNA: TGTGCCAGCAGCCAATCAGAGCTAGCGGGAAATGAGCAGTTCTTC.

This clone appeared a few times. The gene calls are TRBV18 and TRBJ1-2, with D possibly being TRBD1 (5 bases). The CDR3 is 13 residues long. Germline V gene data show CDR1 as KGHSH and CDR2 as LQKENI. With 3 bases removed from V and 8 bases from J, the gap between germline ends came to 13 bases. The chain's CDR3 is CASSPQGEEGYTF. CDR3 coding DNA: TGTGCCAGCTCACCGCAGGGAGAGGAGGGCTACACCTTC. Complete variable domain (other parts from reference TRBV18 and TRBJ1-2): NAGVMQNPRHLVRRRGQEARLRCSPMKGHSHVYWYRQLPEEGLKFMVYLQKENIIDESGMPKERFSAEFPKEGPSILRIQQVVRGDSAAYFCASSPQGEEGYTFGSGTRLTVV.

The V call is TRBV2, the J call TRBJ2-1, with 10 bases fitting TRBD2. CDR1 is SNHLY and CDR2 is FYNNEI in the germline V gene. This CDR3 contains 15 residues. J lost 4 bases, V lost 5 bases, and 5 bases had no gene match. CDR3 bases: TGTGCCAGCAGTTGGCGACTAGCGGGTTACAATGAGCAGTTCTTC. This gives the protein CASSWRLAGYNEQFF.

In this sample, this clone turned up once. The CDR3 loop reads CASSLSGPGDEQYF. CDR3 sequence (DNA): TGTGCCAGCAGCTTATCCGGGCCGGGGGACGAGCAGTACTTC. The gene calls are TRBV5-6 and TRBJ2-7; a weak D match, TRBD2 (6 bases). The CDR3 spans 14 residues. The germline gives CDR1 SGHDT, CDR2 YYEEEE. V was shortened by 2 bases and J by 5 bases, with 14 bases between the two germline ends.

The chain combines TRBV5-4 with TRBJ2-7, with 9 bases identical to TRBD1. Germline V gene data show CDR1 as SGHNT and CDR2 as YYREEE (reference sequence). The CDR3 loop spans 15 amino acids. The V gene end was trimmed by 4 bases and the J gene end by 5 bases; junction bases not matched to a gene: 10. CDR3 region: CASSSRDRVNHEQYF. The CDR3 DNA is TGTGCCAGCAGCAGCCGGGACAGGGTGAACCACGAGCAGTACTTC.

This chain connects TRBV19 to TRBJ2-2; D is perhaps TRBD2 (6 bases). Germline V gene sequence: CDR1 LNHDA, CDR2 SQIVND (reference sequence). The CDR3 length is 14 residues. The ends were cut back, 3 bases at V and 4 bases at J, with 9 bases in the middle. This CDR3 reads CASSMEGSTGELFF. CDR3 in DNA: TGTGCCAGTAGTATGGAGGGCTCCACCGGGGAGCTGTTTTTT.

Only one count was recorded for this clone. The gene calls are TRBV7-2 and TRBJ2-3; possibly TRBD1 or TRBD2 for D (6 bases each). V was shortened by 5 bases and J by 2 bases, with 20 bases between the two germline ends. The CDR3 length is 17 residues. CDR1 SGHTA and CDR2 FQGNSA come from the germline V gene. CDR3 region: CASSLRMGGLYTDTQYF. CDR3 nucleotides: TGTGCCAGCAGCCTAAGGATGGGGGGCCTATACACAGATACGCAGTATTTT.

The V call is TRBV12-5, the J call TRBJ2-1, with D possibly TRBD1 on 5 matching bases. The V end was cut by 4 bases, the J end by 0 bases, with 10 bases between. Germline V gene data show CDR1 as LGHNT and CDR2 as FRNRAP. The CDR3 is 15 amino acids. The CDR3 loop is CASGSRQSSYNEQFF. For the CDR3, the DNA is TGTGCTAGTGGTTCCCGACAGAGCTCCTACAATGAGCAGTTCTTC. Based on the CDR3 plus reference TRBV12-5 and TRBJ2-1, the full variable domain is DARVTQTPRHKVTEMGQEVTMRCQPILGHNTVFWYRQTMMQGLELLAYFRNRAPLDDSGMPKDRFSAEMPDATLATLKIQPSEPRDSAVYFCASGSRQSSYNEQFFGPGTRLTVL.

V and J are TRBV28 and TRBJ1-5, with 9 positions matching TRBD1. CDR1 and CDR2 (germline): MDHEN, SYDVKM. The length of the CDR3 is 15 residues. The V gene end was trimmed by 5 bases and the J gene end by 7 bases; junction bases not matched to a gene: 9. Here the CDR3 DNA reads TGTGCCAGCAGTCCAAGGACAGGGGTCGGGCAGCCCCAGCATTTT. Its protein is CASSPRTGVGQPQHF.

The CDR3 loop reads CASSLALVQDTQYF. CDR3 coding DNA: TGTGCCAGCAGCTTGGCCCTGGTACAAGATACGCAGTATTTT. This chain connects TRBV5-4 to TRBJ2-3, with no clear D. CDR1 and CDR2 (germline): SGHNT, YYREEE (reference sequence). Trimming left V 0 bases short and J 5 bases short, with 10 bases between. The CDR3 runs to 14 residues.

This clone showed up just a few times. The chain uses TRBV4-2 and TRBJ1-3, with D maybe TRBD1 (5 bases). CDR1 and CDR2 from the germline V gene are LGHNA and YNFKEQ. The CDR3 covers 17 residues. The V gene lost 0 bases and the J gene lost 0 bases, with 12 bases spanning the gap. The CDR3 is CASSQDPGQFSGNTIYF. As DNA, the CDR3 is TGTGCCAGCAGCCAAGACCCGGGGCAGTTCTCTGGAAACACCATATATTTT.

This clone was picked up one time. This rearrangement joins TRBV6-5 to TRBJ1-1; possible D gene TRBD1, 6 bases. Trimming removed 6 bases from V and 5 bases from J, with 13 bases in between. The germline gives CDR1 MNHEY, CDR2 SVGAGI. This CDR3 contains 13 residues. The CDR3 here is CASRRETGTEAFF. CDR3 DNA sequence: TGTGCCAGCAGGAGGGAGACAGGAACTGAAGCTTTCTTT.